The clone carrying this T cell receptor beta chain was detected a few times. This sample is part of a study of shared clonotypes between healthy human individuals. The CDR3 covers 16 residues. V was clipped by 3 bases and J by 3 bases, with 17 bases between them. Germline loops: CDR1 LNHDA, CDR2 SQIVND (reference sequence). TCRdb keeps only in-frame clones here, not all; method: immunoSEQ multiplex PCR. The sample consists of around 510,000 clones, around 78% of them appearing once. This clonotype was obtained from a middle-aged woman in good health. Some clones in this sample may be carry-over from other donors' samples. This sequence joins TRBV19 and TRBJ2-5, with no clear D. Input material: PBMCs. The CDR3 DNA reads as TGTGCCAGTAGTATGCGAGTGGGTGCAAGGGAAGAGACCCAGTACTTC. This encodes CASSMRVGAREETQYF.